The subject of this entry is one T cell receptor (beta chain). The data belong to a study of T cell changes during pregnancy in multiple sclerosis. The protocol was immunoSEQ multiplex PCR, while the TCRdb copy is restricted to in-frame clones and leaves out a portion. This table holds under 15,000 clones, under 90% found once. This TCR was recovered from a female donor in good health, enrolled as a control in a pregnancy study. This specimen consisted of CD8+ T cells from peripheral blood mononuclear cells, obtained after pregnancy.

Here the CDR3 DNA reads TGTGCCAGCAGCCAAGCTACCAGCGGGTCCGATACGCAGTATTTT. Translated: CASSQATSGSDTQYF. The chain joins TRBV4-2 to TRBJ2-3; D might be TRBD2 (6 bases). V lost 1 base and J lost 6, with 14 bases in between. Per the germline V gene, CDR1 is LGHNA and CDR2 is YNFKEQ. The CDR3 is 15 residues long.